Listed here are 24 T cell receptor beta chains from one sample, sequenced in a study of blood T cell repertoires in COVID-19. Repertoires were generated with immunoSEQ multiplex PCR, while TCRdb's copy carries only in-frame clones and drops some. The sample has about 64,000 clones, around nine tenths seen once. Sequenced: peripheral blood. Receptor source: a woman of 80 years or more with active COVID-19.

The chain recombines TRBV3-1 (or the pseudogene TRBV3-2) with TRBJ1-3; TRBD1 aligns across 7 bases. The germline CDR1 and CDR2 sequences are LGHDT and YNNKEL (reference sequence). The trim removed 6 bases at V and 1 base at J, leaving 3 bases unmatched. The CDR3 covers 14 residues. The CDR3 is CASSTTGSGNTIYF. Here the CDR3 DNA reads TGTGCCAGCAGTACGACAGGGTCTGGAAACACCATATATTTT.

This chain connects TRBV19 to TRBJ2-3; D is uncertain. This CDR3 has 15 residues. The germline V and J ends were trimmed by 5 bases and 4 bases, with 16 bases remaining between them. Germline CDR1 and CDR2: LNHDA and SQIVND (reference sequence). CDR3 in amino acids: CASSLGGQSADTQYF. The CDR3 DNA follows: TGTGCCAGTAGTCTTGGTGGTCAGAGCGCAGATACGCAGTATTTT.

The chain joins TRBV5-4 to TRBJ2-5; D may be TRBD2 (5 bases). With 0 bases removed from V and 5 bases from J, the gap between germline ends came to 20 bases. CDR3 size: 17 residues. Germline CDR1 reads SGHNT; CDR2 reads YYREEE (reference sequence). The CDR3 DNA reads as TGTGCCAGCAGCTTGGGGTCGCCGATGCCCCGAGGGGAGACCCAGTACTTC. It translates to CASSLGSPMPRGETQYF.

This rearrangement joins TRBV11-2 to TRBJ2-2; TRBD2 matches at 8 bases. This CDR3 spans 16 amino acids. CDR1 is SGHAT, CDR2 FQNNGV, per germline. After removal of 6 bases from V and 4 bases from J, the junction contained 10 bases not matched to a gene. CDR3 nucleotides: TGTGCCAGCAGAAACCTCTTCGGGGGGGGCACCGGGGAGCTGTTTTTT. Translated, it gives CASRNLFGGGTGELFF.

This sequence joins TRBV30 and TRBJ2-3; D is perhaps TRBD1 (6 bases). The V end lost 0 bases, the J end lost 9 bases, and 10 bases lay between the germline ends. In germline, CDR1 is GTSNPN, CDR2 SVGIG (reference sequence). The CDR3 spans 12 residues. CDR3 DNA: TGTGCCTGGAGTGTTAGCCAGGGGACGCAGTATTTT. Translated, it gives CAWSVSQGTQYF.

This chain connects TRBV5-6 to TRBJ1-6; D may be TRBD1 (6 bases). Germline assignment: CDR1 SGHDT and CDR2 YYEEEE. Trimming removed 0 bases from V and 5 bases from J, with 15 bases in between. The CDR3 totals 17 residues. Here the CDR3 DNA reads TGTGCCAGCAGCTTGGCGGGGAGGGGGGCGGATAATTCACCCCTCCACTTT. It specifies CASSLAGRGADNSPLHF.

The chain links TRBV4-2 to TRBJ2-2, with D possibly being TRBD2 (6 bases). Germline V gene lookup returns CDR1 LGHNA and CDR2 YNFKEQ. The CDR3 is made up of 14 amino acids. Trimming cost V 3 bases and J 7 bases, with 12 bases left between them. The CDR3 DNA reads TGTGCCAGCAGCCACTCCCATAGCGGCGGGGAGCTGTTTTTT. This codes for CASSHSHSGGELFF.

This clone came up a few times. V usage is TRBV7-2 and J usage is TRBJ2-5, with unresolved D. The CDR3 runs 11 residues. The germline V and J ends were trimmed by 5 bases and 1 base, with 2 bases remaining between them. Germline V gene lookup returns CDR1 SGHTA and CDR2 FQGNSA. The CDR3 sequence is CASSLQETQYF. The CDR3 nucleotides read TGTGCCAGCAGCCTCCAAGAGACCCAGTACTTC.

The chain combines TRBV28 with TRBJ2-5, with TRBD1 matching over 7 bases. The CDR3 length is 17 residues. The V and J ends lost 3 bases and 1 base, in that order; junction bases with no gene match: 11. Germline loops: CDR1 MDHEN, CDR2 SYDVKM. CDR3 sequence reads: CASSFFRDRISQETQYF. The CDR3 coding sequence is TGTGCCAGCAGTTTTTTTAGGGACAGAATTTCCCAAGAGACCCAGTACTTC.

The rearrangement links TRBV28 to TRBJ1-1, with no clear D. The V gene lost 1 base and the J gene lost 1 base, with 10 bases spanning the gap. This CDR3 is built from 15 residues. Germline CDR1 and CDR2: MDHEN and SYDVKM. The CDR3: CASSLLGVKNTEAFF. For the CDR3, the DNA is TGTGCCAGCAGTTTATTGGGAGTTAAGAACACTGAAGCTTTCTTT. The full variable domain, with the rest looked up from reference TRBV28 and TRBJ1-1, is DVKVTQSSRYLVKRTGEKVFLECVQDMDHENMFWYRQDPGLGLRLIYFSYDVKMKEKGDIPEGYSVSREKKERFSLILESASTNQTSMYLCASSLLGVKNTEAFFGQGTRLTVV.

This chain uses TRBV10-2 with TRBJ1-5; tentatively, D is TRBD1 (5 bases). There are 14 residues in the CDR3. V dropped 0 bases and J dropped 6 bases, with 9 bases sitting between them. Germline V CDR1 and CDR2: WSHSY, SAAADI. The CDR3 DNA reads TGCGCCAGCAGTGAGTCGGCAGGGCTTCAGCCCCAGCATTTT. Its protein is CASSESAGLQPQHF.

The chain is built from TRBV6-1 and TRBJ2-7; TRBD2 matches 12 bases. In germline, CDR1 is MNHNS, CDR2 SASEGT. The CDR3 is made up of 16 amino acids. Trimming took 1 base from V and 0 from J; bases not matched to a gene: 1. CDR3 sequence reads: CASSEVLAGGSYEQYV. In DNA, the CDR3 is TGTGCCAGCAGTGAAGTACTAGCGGGGGGCTCCTACGAGCAGTACGTC.

This sequence joins TRBV28 and TRBJ2-3; no firm D call. With 3 bases removed from V and 2 bases from J, the gap between germline ends came to 21 bases. Germline assignment: CDR1 MDHEN and CDR2 SYDVKM. The CDR3 runs to 18 residues. The CDR3 loop reads CASSFPPDTNLHTDTQYF. DNA for the CDR3: TGTGCCAGCAGTTTCCCGCCCGACACCAATCTGCACACAGATACGCAGTATTTT.

The rearrangement joins TRBV24-1 to TRBJ1-5, with D possibly being TRBD1 (6 bases). CDR3 length: 15 residues. The V and J ends lost 3 bases and 4 bases respectively, with 12 bases between them. Germline V gene data show CDR1 as KGHDR and CDR2 as SFDVKD. CDR3 sequence: CATSDPTQGNQPQHF. CDR3 nucleotides: TGTGCCACCAGTGATCCCACCCAGGGGAATCAGCCCCAGCATTTT.

The chain employs TRBV28 and TRBJ2-1; the match to TRBD1 covers 7 bases. CDR1 is MDHEN and CDR2 is SYDVKM in the germline V gene. V was clipped by 6 bases and J by 12 bases; unmatched bases: 14. CDR3 length equals 14 residues. The CDR3 protein is CASSTSDRERGQFF. CDR3 nucleotides: TGTGCCAGCAGCACCTCCGACAGGGAGAGGGGGCAGTTCTTC.

The chain couples TRBV28 to TRBJ2-1; no clear D. This CDR3 region has 12 residues. Trimming left V 6 bases short and J 3 bases short, with 6 bases between. Germline CDR1 reads MDHEN; CDR2 reads SYDVKM. In DNA form, the CDR3 reads TGTGCCAGCAGGGCATTCTACAATGAGCAGTTCTTC. Amino acids: CASRAFYNEQFF.

The chain couples TRBV18 to TRBJ1-5, with 8 bases matching TRBD1. Trimming took 5 bases from V and 7 from J; bases not matched to a gene: 10. The CDR3 consists of 15 residues. CDR1 and CDR2 (germline): KGHSH, LQKENI. The CDR3: CASSTTQGGGQPQHF. Here the CDR3 DNA reads TGTGCCAGCTCAACTACACAGGGGGGTGGGCAGCCCCAGCATTTT.

The V gene is TRBV3-1 (or the pseudogene TRBV3-2), the J gene TRBJ2-7, with 9 nucleotides matching TRBD2. CDR3 length: 16 amino acids. Germline V gives CDR1 LGHDT, CDR2 YNNKEL (reference sequence). The ends lost 0 bases at V and 4 bases at J; junction bases unmatched: 7. Here the CDR3 reads CASSQDSPSGIYEQYF. In DNA, the CDR3 is TGTGCCAGCAGCCAAGACTCCCCTAGCGGGATATACGAGCAGTACTTC.

The rearrangement links TRBV29-1 to TRBJ2-7; TRBD2 is a possible D gene (6 bases). V dropped 7 bases and J dropped 7 bases, with 14 bases sitting between them. The germline CDR1 and CDR2 sequences are SQVTM and ANQGSEA. CDR3 length: 11 residues. CDR3 DNA: TGCAGCGCGGCGGGAAATGATGAGCAGTACTTC. Translated, it gives CSAAGNDEQYF.

J is TRBJ1-5 and V is TRBV11-2; no definite D call. The CDR3 length is 15 residues. Trimming removed 0 bases at V and 4 bases at J, with 10 bases between. Germline CDR1 and CDR2: SGHAT and FQNNGV. The CDR3 sequence: CASSLEGSGNQPQHF. The DNA for the CDR3 is TGTGCCAGCAGCTTAGAAGGGTCGGGGAATCAGCCCCAGCATTTT.

The V gene is TRBV5-1, the J gene TRBJ2-3; D possibly corresponds to TRBD1 (5 bases). Germline assignment: CDR1 SGHRS and CDR2 YFSETQ. V was trimmed by 5 bases and J by 2 bases, leaving 9 bases between them. This CDR3 spans 13 amino acids. As DNA, the CDR3 is TGCGCCAGCAGGAGACAGCTCACAGATACGCAGTATTTT. This codes for CASRRQLTDTQYF.

This sequence joins TRBV14 and TRBJ1-4; TRBD1 is a possible D gene (5 bases). Per germline, CDR1 SGHDN and CDR2 FVKESK. The CDR3 spans 16 residues. V lost 4 bases and J lost 4, with 16 bases in between. CDR3 loop: CASSPQVAQVNEKLFF. DNA of the CDR3: TGTGCCAGCAGCCCGCAAGTTGCACAGGTTAATGAAAAACTGTTTTTT.

The chain combines TRBV5-6 with TRBJ2-3; D may be TRBD2 (6 bases). Germline V gives CDR1 SGHDT, CDR2 YYEEEE. V was shortened by 6 bases and J by 1 base, with 9 bases between the two germline ends. CDR3 size: 13 residues. CDR3 nucleotides: TGTGCCAGCATGGAGCGGGGCACAGATACGCAGTATTTT. This sequence encodes CASMERGTDTQYF.

In nucleotides, the CDR3 is TGTGCCTGGAATTCAGCGGGAGTGAGCGAGCAGTACTTC. It codes for CAWNSAGVSEQYF. The gene calls are TRBV30 and TRBJ2-7; TRBD2 matches at 8 bases. The CDR3 loop spans 13 amino acids. V was pared by 4 bases and J by 6 bases, with 8 bases of the junction left unmatched. Germline values: CDR1 GTSNPN, CDR2 SVGIG (reference sequence).